The 30 T cell receptor beta chains below come from one sample, sequenced in a study of T cell responses to AZD1222 COVID-19 vaccine. Assay used: immunoSEQ multiplex PCR; TCRdb lists only in-frame clones, some missing. Altogether 150,000 or so clones are present, about nine tenths being singletons, with the ten largest covering 1.5% to 2%. The sequenced sample was peripheral blood, obtained on day 0 of AZD1222 vaccination. The source is an adult in good health.

The rearrangement links TRBV18 to TRBJ2-2; 8 bases line up with TRBD2. CDR3 size: 18 residues. The V gene end was trimmed by 1 base and the J gene end by 4 bases; junction bases not matched to a gene: 11. Per germline, CDR1 KGHSH and CDR2 LQKENI. CDR3 amino acids: CASSPRPAGVAGTGELFF. CDR3 nucleotide sequence: TGTGCCAGCTCACCACGGCCAGCGGGAGTCGCGGGCACCGGGGAGCTGTTTTTT.

V is TRBV3-1 (or the pseudogene TRBV3-2) and J is TRBJ2-5, with 11 bases matching TRBD2. The CDR3 is made up of 18 amino acids. V trimming: 1 base; J trimming: 3 bases; junction bases outside the gene matches: 10. The germline V gene encodes CDR1 LGHDT and CDR2 YNNKEL (reference sequence). DNA of the CDR3: TGTGCCAGCAGCCAAGTTTCTAGACTAGCGGGGATTAAAGAGACCCAGTACTTC. Translated: CASSQVSRLAGIKETQYF.

V is TRBV19 and J is TRBJ1-2, with 9 bases that match TRBD1. J gave up 8 bases and V 3 bases, and 16 bases lay outside the gene matches. Germline CDR1 is LNHDA and CDR2 is SQIVND (reference sequence). CDR3 size: 17 residues. The CDR3 region has the DNA TGTGCCAGTAGTATCCTCCTCCATTCCGACAGGGGGGAAGGCTACACCTTC. It is translated as CASSILLHSDRGEGYTF.

V usage is TRBV3-1 (or the pseudogene TRBV3-2) and J usage is TRBJ2-4, with D perhaps matching TRBD2 (6 bases). The CDR3 runs to 17 residues. Germline loops: CDR1 LGHDT, CDR2 YNNKEL (reference sequence). With 1 base removed from V and 1 base from J, the gap between germline ends came to 14 bases. This CDR3 is CASSQAMAGRAKNIQYF. CDR3 nucleotide sequence: TGTGCCAGCAGCCAAGCGATGGCAGGGAGGGCCAAAAACATTCAGTACTTC.

The CDR3 DNA reads as TGCGCCAGCAGCCGATCCGGGACAGTCTACAATGAGCAGTTCTTC. Its translation: CASSRSGTVYNEQFF. This chain uses TRBV5-1 with TRBJ2-1; the match to TRBD1 covers 7 bases. The junction had 7 bases not matched to a gene; V was cut back by 4 bases and J by 3 bases. Looked up from germline, CDR1 is SGHRS and CDR2 is YFSETQ. This CDR3 contains 15 residues.

The CDR3 nucleotides are TGTGCCAGCAGCCAAGGGACAGGGGGAGGCTATGGCTACACCTTC. Its protein product is CASSQGTGGGYGYTF. This rearrangement joins TRBV3-1 (or the pseudogene TRBV3-2) to TRBJ1-2; 10 nucleotides agree with TRBD1. The CDR3 runs to 15 residues. With 1 base clipped from V and 4 bases from J, the junction kept 3 bases outside the gene matches. CDR1 and CDR2 from the germline V gene are LGHDT and YNNKEL (reference sequence).

The CDR3 loop is CASSSLGNQPQHF. In nucleotides, the CDR3 is TGTGCCAGCAGTTCACTTGGCAATCAGCCCCAGCATTTT. The rearrangement uses TRBV27 and TRBJ1-5, with no clear D. Germline CDR1 MNHEY, CDR2 SMNVEV (reference sequence). CDR3 length: 13 residues. Trimming removed 4 bases from V and 2 bases from J, with 6 bases in between.

This chain joins TRBV7-2 and TRBJ2-7; D is undetermined. The germline V and J ends were trimmed by 1 base and 0 bases, with 13 bases remaining between them. Per germline, CDR1 SGHTA and CDR2 FQGNSA. The CDR3 has 16 residues. CDR3 DNA: TGTGCCAGCAGCTTAGAAAGTGCGTACAGCTCCTACGAGCAGTACTTC. It yields the protein CASSLESAYSSYEQYF.

This clone occurred once. This chain joins TRBV28 and TRBJ1-1; D not certain. The CDR3 spans 11 residues. Germline V gives CDR1 MDHEN, CDR2 SYDVKM. Deletions cut 6 bases from V and 5 bases from J, with 7 bases between. CDR3 in DNA: TGTGCCAGCAGCTGGGGAACTGAAGCTTTCTTT. As protein: CASSWGTEAFF. The variable domain in full, completed from reference TRBV28 and TRBJ1-1, reads DVKVTQSSRYLVKRTGEKVFLECVQDMDHENMFWYRQDPGLGLRLIYFSYDVKMKEKGDIPEGYSVSREKKERFSLILESASTNQTSMYLCASSWGTEAFFGQGTRLTVV.

This chain uses TRBV6-5 with TRBJ1-6; D is undetermined. Trimming took off 2 bases at V and 8 bases at J, with 10 bases between the two ends. Germline CDR1 MNHEY, CDR2 SVGAGI. The CDR3 consists of 14 residues. This CDR3 is CASSYPTTDSPLHF. In DNA form, the CDR3 reads TGTGCCAGCAGTTACCCGACTACGGATTCACCCCTCCACTTT.

The rearrangement joins TRBV19 to TRBJ2-1; the D gene is possibly TRBD1 (5 bases). The CDR3 loop spans 15 amino acids. V was cut by 5 bases and J by 8 bases, with 19 bases left in between. Germline CDR1 reads LNHDA; CDR2 reads SQIVND (reference sequence). CDR3 bases: TGTGCCAGTAGTGGGGCAGGAAGTTTGGGTGATGAGCAGTTCTTC. This gives the protein CASSGAGSLGDEQFF.

The chain carries TRBV5-6 and TRBJ1-3; TRBD1 aligns across 7 bases. The V gene end was trimmed by 0 bases and the J gene end by 3 bases; junction bases not matched to a gene: 9. The CDR3 covers 17 residues. The V gene's germline CDR1 is SGHDT and CDR2 YYEEEE. The CDR3 DNA is TGTGCCAGCAGCTTGGACAGGGGAAAAGGAGGTGGAAACACCATATATTTT. This translates into CASSLDRGKGGGNTIYF.

The rearrangement uses TRBV19 and TRBJ1-6, with 8 bases aligning to TRBD1. The V gene's germline CDR1 is LNHDA and CDR2 SQIVND (reference sequence). This CDR3 is built from 14 residues. Trimming took 6 bases from V and 7 from J; bases not matched to a gene: 5. CDR3 residues: CASSPGGQNSPLHF. Written as DNA, the CDR3 is TGTGCCAGTAGCCCAGGGGGCCAAAATTCACCCCTCCACTTT. Full variable domain (outside the CDR3, taken from reference TRBV19 and TRBJ1-6): DGGITQSPKYLFRKEGQNVTLSCEQNLNHDAMYWYRQDPGQGLRLIYYSQIVNDFQKGDIAEGYSVSREKKESFPLTVTSAQKNPTAFYLCASSPGGQNSPLHFGNGTRLTVT.

This sequence joins TRBV7-3 and TRBJ2-5; 11 positions agree with TRBD2. V lost 0 bases to trimming and J lost 1 base; unmatched junction nucleotides: 4. The germline V gene has CDR1 SGHTA and CDR2 FQGTGA. CDR3 length: 17 amino acids. The CDR3 region is CASSLTASGRSQETQYF. In nucleotides, the CDR3 is TGTGCCAGCAGCTTAACCGCTAGCGGGAGGTCCCAAGAGACCCAGTACTTC.

A single count supports this clone. The V and J genes are TRBV7-2 and TRBJ2-1; TRBD1 aligns across 10 bases. The CDR3 has 17 residues. V lost 1 base and J lost 2; bases outside the gene matches: 5. Per germline, CDR1 SGHTA and CDR2 FQGNSA. Here the CDR3 DNA reads TGTGCCAGCAGCTTAGTCGGGACAGGGGCAACCTACAATGAGCAGTTCTTC. As protein: CASSLVGTGATYNEQFF.

V is TRBV4-3 and J is TRBJ2-3, with D perhaps matching TRBD2 (6 bases). This CDR3 is built from 14 residues. Germline loops: CDR1 LGHNA, CDR2 YSLEER. V lost 4 bases and J lost 3, with 11 bases in between. Here the CDR3 reads CASSRREYTDTQYF. The CDR3 coding sequence is TGCGCCAGCAGCCGGAGGGAGTATACAGATACGCAGTATTTT.

The chain employs TRBV4-1 and TRBJ1-2; 7 bases map to TRBD1. CDR1 and CDR2 (germline): MGHRA, YSYEKL. The CDR3 totals 15 residues. V was clipped by 0 bases and J by 4 bases; unmatched bases: 5. The CDR3 nucleotides are TGCGCCAGCAGCCAAGATAGGGGGCTCGGCTATGGCTACACCTTC. Its protein is CASSQDRGLGYGYTF.

V gene TRBV20-1 combines with J gene TRBJ1-2; TRBD1 matches at 8 bases. Trimming took 6 bases from V and 8 from J; bases not matched to a gene: 2. Germline CDR1 reads DFQATT; CDR2 reads SNEGSKA (reference sequence). This CDR3 comprises 10 residues. The CDR3 DNA reads as TGCAGTGCCCGGACAGGGGGCTACACCTTC. This codes for CSARTGGYTF.

This chain connects TRBV18 to TRBJ1-6; D not resolved. V lost 4 bases and J 7 bases, leaving 5 bases between the germline ends. The germline gives CDR1 KGHSH, CDR2 LQKENI. This CDR3 has 12 residues. The DNA for the CDR3 is TGTGCCAGCTCACGAGGGAATTCACCCCTCCACTTT. Translation gives CASSRGNSPLHF.

The V gene is TRBV6-2 or TRBV6-3, the J gene TRBJ1-1; D is perhaps TRBD1 (5 bases). Germline V lookup: CDR1 MNHEY, CDR2 SVGEGT. Deletions cut 3 bases from V and 14 bases from J, with 13 bases between. The CDR3 totals 11 residues. The chain's CDR3 is CASSYKSQGFF. DNA for the CDR3: TGTGCCAGCAGTTATAAAAGTCAGGGCTTCTTT.

The chain recombines TRBV5-3 with TRBJ2-7; no reliable D call. TRBV5-3 is flagged as an ORF with uncertain function. This CDR3 has 13 amino acids. V was pared by 1 base and J by 3 bases, with 8 bases between. The CDR3 DNA sequence: TGTGCCAGAAGCTTGCGCCCCGACTACGAGCAGTACTTC. Its translation: CARSLRPDYEQYF.

The rearrangement joins TRBV28 to TRBJ1-2; D is uncertain. Trimming shortened V by 2 bases and J by 8 bases, and 12 bases separated the two germline ends. Germline CDR1 reads MDHEN; CDR2 reads SYDVKM. The CDR3 spans 13 residues. The CDR3 nucleotides read TGTGCCAGCAGTTTAGAGGGTTTTGGGGGCTACACCTTC. Its translation is CASSLEGFGGYTF.

This rearrangement joins TRBV5-6 to TRBJ2-2, with D possibly matching TRBD1 (6 bases). The CDR3 consists of 16 residues. V lost 1 base and J 3 bases, leaving 13 bases between the germline ends. CDR1 is SGHDT and CDR2 is YYEEEE in the germline V gene. CDR3: CASSLPGAEDTGELFF. DNA of the CDR3: TGTGCCAGCAGCTTGCCAGGGGCAGAGGACACCGGGGAGCTGTTTTTT. The variable domain in full, completed from reference TRBV5-6 and TRBJ2-2, reads DAGVTQSPTHLIKTRGQQVTLRCSPKSGHDTVSWYQQALGQGPQFIFQYYEEEERQRGNFPDRFSGHQFPNYSSELNVNALLLGDSALYLCASSLPGAEDTGELFFGEGSRLTVL.

The rearrangement uses TRBV7-2 and TRBJ2-1; 8 nucleotides align to TRBD1. The CDR3 consists of 16 residues. J lost 4 bases, V lost 1 base, and 6 bases had no gene match. Germline CDR1 SGHTA, CDR2 FQGNSA. CDR3 loop: CASSLEAGGGYNEQFF. For the CDR3, the DNA is TGTGCCAGCAGCTTAGAGGCAGGGGGCGGTTACAATGAGCAGTTCTTC.

The rearrangement uses TRBV18 and TRBJ2-7; D is perhaps TRBD1 (6 bases). Deletions cut 3 bases from V and 5 bases from J, with 14 bases between. The CDR3 length is 14 residues. Germline-derived CDR1 and CDR2 are KGHSH and LQKENI. The CDR3 is CASSPDSLLNEQYF. The CDR3 DNA reads as TGTGCCAGCTCACCGGACAGCCTTCTCAACGAGCAGTACTTC.

The J gene is TRBJ1-2, the V gene TRBV5-5, with a weak D call TRBD1 (6 bases). Germline V lookup: CDR1 SGHKS, CDR2 YYEKEE (reference sequence). V lost 2 bases and J lost 5, with 16 bases in between. The CDR3 contains 15 residues. CDR3 sequence: CASSLTRTEGYGYTF. The CDR3 coding sequence is TGTGCCAGCAGCTTAACAAGGACAGAAGGGTATGGCTACACCTTC. Drawing the rest from reference TRBV5-5 and TRBJ1-2, the complete variable domain is DAGVTQSPTHLIKTRGQQVTLRCSPISGHKSVSWYQQVLGQGPQFIFQYYEKEERGRGNFPDRFSARQFPNYSSELNVNALLLGDSALYLCASSLTRTEGYGYTFGSGTRLTVV.

The V gene is TRBV28, the J gene TRBJ1-6; a possible D gene is TRBD1 (5 bases). The CDR3 length is 14 residues. Germline V CDR1 and CDR2: MDHEN, SYDVKM. Trimming pared 6 bases from V and 8 bases from J, leaving 14 bases between. CDR3 sequence (DNA): TGTGCCAGCAGAACTTCCGAGGGGCATTCACCCCTCCACTTT. This sequence encodes CASRTSEGHSPLHF. The complete variable domain, with remaining parts taken from reference TRBV28 and TRBJ1-6, reads DVKVTQSSRYLVKRTGEKVFLECVQDMDHENMFWYRQDPGLGLRLIYFSYDVKMKEKGDIPEGYSVSREKKERFSLILESASTNQTSMYLCASRTSEGHSPLHFGNGTRLTVT.

The J gene is TRBJ1-1, the V gene TRBV7-9; TRBD1 is a possible D gene (6 bases). This CDR3 is 15 amino acids long. The germline V gene has CDR1 SEHNR and CDR2 FQNEAQ (reference sequence). Trimming left V 4 bases short and J 4 bases short, with 16 bases between. The CDR3 coding sequence is TGTGCCAGCAGCTCTCGACAGGCCGACCGCACTGAAGCTTTCTTT. Residues: CASSSRQADRTEAFF.

The rearrangement uses TRBV19 and TRBJ2-6; D remains ambiguous. Trimming took 2 bases from V and 0 from J, leaving 5 bases between them. The CDR3 extends over 15 amino acids. Looked up from germline, CDR1 is LNHDA and CDR2 is SQIVND (reference sequence). For the CDR3, the DNA is TGTGCCAGTAGTATAATGAACTCTGGGGCCAACGTCCTGACTTTC. The encoded protein is CASSIMNSGANVLTF.

On this clone itself: The junction departs from the called germline gene at one end, perhaps through a read error. Other DNA sequences from this sample encode an identical CDR3 as well. The rearrangement uses TRBV5-1 and TRBJ2-7, with D uncertain. Germline V CDR1 and CDR2: SGHRS, YFSETQ. The CDR3 extends over 12 amino acids. Here the CDR3 reads CASSLGSHEQYF. The CDR3 nucleotides are TGCGCCAGCAGCTTGGGCTCCCACGAGCAGTACTTC.